The rows below give T cell receptor beta chains drawn from one sample of a study of CD4+ T cells in melanoma. Method: immunoSEQ multiplex PCR; TCRdb's copy keeps in-frame clones and lacks some. The sample holds about 11,000 clones, roughly two thirds seen once. Sequenced input: cells from a culture (not recorded whether cultured in vitro). The source of these receptors is a human donor with melanoma. Each CDR3 is given with its conserved first and last residue. The D gene is left open where the match is weak. Clone size is not always given. Where it is, it says once, few, many or a class for expanded clones.

CDR3: CASSQAAGGFFSPLHF
DNA: TGTGCCAGCAGCCAAGCGGCCGGGGGATTCTTTTCACCCCTCCACTTT
J: TRBJ1-6
size: -
V: TRBV14
D: -

CDR3: CATSRGRGGRYNEQFF
DNA: TGTGCCACCAGCAGAGGGCGCGGGGGGAGATACAATGAGCAGTTCTTC
J: TRBJ2-1
size: -
V: TRBV15
D: TRBD2

CDR3: CASSRAREGHEQYF
DNA: TGTGCCAGCAGCAGGGCCAGGGAGGGCCACGAGCAGTACTTC
J: TRBJ2-7
size: few
V: TRBV21-1
D: -

CDR3: CASSYRGQGMNTEAFF
DNA: TGTGCCAGCAGTTACCGGGGACAGGGGATGAACACTGAAGCTTTCTTT
J: TRBJ1-1
size: -
V: TRBV6-5
D: TRBD1

CDR3: CASSLLAGSYNEQFF
DNA: TGCGCCAGCAGCTTGCTAGCGGGCTCCTACAATGAGCAGTTCTTC
J: TRBJ2-1
size: -
V: TRBV5-1
D: TRBD2

CDR3: CASSVEFRNNYGYTF
DNA: TGTGCCAGCAGCGTAGAGTTCAGGAATAACTATGGCTACACCTTC
J: TRBJ1-2
size: -
V: TRBV9
D: -

CDR3: CASSVATGIGAPATFNYGYTF
DNA: TGTGCCAGCAGCGTAGCTACTGGGATCGGGGCTCCCGCTACATTCAACTATGGCTACACCTTC
J: TRBJ1-2
size: -
V: TRBV9
D: -

CDR3: CASSVKGGDNEQFF
DNA: TGTGCCAGCAGTGTGAAAGGGGGGGACAATGAGCAGTTCTTC
J: TRBJ2-1
size: -
V: TRBV6-4
D: -

CDR3: CASTLGTSGANVLTF
DNA: TGTGCCAGCACCTTGGGTACCTCTGGGGCCAACGTCCTGACTTTC
J: TRBJ2-6
size: -
V: TRBV7-3
D: -

CDR3: CASSFGGGKNIQYF
DNA: TGTGCCAGCAGCTTTGGGGGGGGCAAAAACATTCAGTACTTC
J: TRBJ2-4
size: -
V: TRBV7-8
D: TRBD2